Shown below are 14 T cell receptor beta chains from a single sample sequenced in a study of technical replicates of blood from several donors (dated by TCRdb to the late 2010s). Library preparation was by the immunoSEQ multiplex PCR assay. Here the immuneACCESS table is served through TCRdb, limited to in-frame sequences with V and J called. Missing clones are a known gap in these copies; in checked studies unresolved V genes cover under half, and the rest lacks a known reason. The sample table records 80,000 to 95,000 clones; 90% to 96% of these occur just once. The ten largest clones add up to 0.36% of the sample. What was sequenced was T cells isolated from PBMCs. The receptors derive from a human donor in good health.

The chain links TRBV7-9 to TRBJ2-5, with D possibly being TRBD1 (5 bases). The CDR3 has 12 residues. Trimming took 9 bases from V and 4 from J, leaving 12 bases between them. Looked up from germline, CDR1 is SEHNR and CDR2 is FQNEAQ (reference sequence). CDR3 amino acids: CASIRVPETQYF. For the CDR3, the DNA is TGTGCCAGTATCAGGGTTCCAGAGACCCAGTACTTC.

The rearrangement uses TRBV15 and TRBJ2-3; 8 positions agree with TRBD2. Germline assignment: CDR1 LNHNV and CDR2 YYDKDF (reference sequence). This CDR3 is 17 amino acids long. With V trimmed by 1 base and J by 4 bases, 10 bases remained unmatched. Written as DNA, the CDR3 is TGTGCCACCAGCAGAGGTCAAGCGGGAGTACAGGCAGATACGCAGTATTTT. This codes for CATSRGQAGVQADTQYF.

The chain carries TRBV13 and TRBJ2-1; no reliable D call. Germline V CDR1 and CDR2: PRHDT, FYEKMQ (reference sequence). The CDR3 has 11 residues. Trimming pared 5 bases from V and 4 bases from J, leaving 3 bases between. CDR3 coding DNA: TGTGCCAGCAGCCCGTACAATGAGCAGTTCTTC. Amino acid sequence: CASSPYNEQFF.

V usage is TRBV2 and J usage is TRBJ2-5, with D perhaps matching TRBD2 (5 bases). In germline, CDR1 is SNHLY, CDR2 FYNNEI. The CDR3 extends over 11 amino acids. Trimming removed 8 bases from V and 3 bases from J, with 7 bases in between. For the CDR3, the DNA is TGTGCCAGCGACGGGAAAGAGACCCAGTACTTC. Amino acids: CASDGKETQYF.

This rearrangement joins TRBV7-2 to TRBJ2-7; perhaps TRBD1 as D (6 bases). This CDR3 has 13 residues. From germline, CDR1 is SGHTA and CDR2 FQGNSA. Trimming left V 6 bases short and J 0 bases short, with 9 bases between. CDR3 coding DNA: TGTGCCAGCAGTTTGGACAGCTCCTACGAGCAGTACTTC. Translating gives CASSLDSSYEQYF.

The J gene is TRBJ1-2, the V gene TRBV6-6; weak D call: TRBD1 (6 bases). Per the germline V gene, CDR1 is MNHNY and CDR2 is SVGAGI (reference sequence). The CDR3 sequence is 15 residues long. Trimming shortened V by 4 bases and J by 7 bases, and 19 bases separated the two germline ends. The CDR3 sequence: CASSSLIAGHLGYTF. In DNA form, the CDR3 reads TGTGCCAGCAGTTCCCTCATAGCGGGACATCTTGGCTACACCTTC.

CDR3 region: CASSQGRGLSYEQYF. The CDR3 DNA reads TGCGCCAGCAGCCAAGGTAGGGGGCTCTCCTACGAGCAGTACTTC. This chain joins TRBV4-3 and TRBJ2-7, with TRBD1 matching 7 bases. V shed 1 base and J 0 bases; nucleotides not matched to a gene: 3. The CDR3 loop spans 15 amino acids. Germline CDR1 LGHNA, CDR2 YSLEER.

This clone has only one observation. The V call is TRBV9, the J call TRBJ1-1; D gene unclear. This CDR3 region has 14 residues. Germline V gives CDR1 SGDLS, CDR2 YYNGEE. Trimming took off 2 bases at V and 1 base at J, with 9 bases between the two ends. The CDR3 DNA follows: TGTGCCAGCAGCGTCGGTCCCCAGAACACTGAAGCTTTCTTT. Its protein is CASSVGPQNTEAFF.

The chain is built from TRBV5-1 and TRBJ1-2; D remains ambiguous. CDR3 length equals 13 residues. V was clipped by 0 bases and J by 4 bases, with 7 bases between them. Germline V gene sequence: CDR1 SGHRS, CDR2 YFSETQ. CDR3 bases: TGCGCCAGCAGCTTGGTAGCCGGCTATGGCTACACCTTC. It translates to CASSLVAGYGYTF.

The rearrangement joins TRBV5-6 to TRBJ1-1; unclear D gene. V was clipped by 0 bases and J by 8 bases, with 17 bases between them. Per the germline V gene, CDR1 is SGHDT and CDR2 is YYEEEE. There are 15 residues in the CDR3. This chain's CDR3 is CASSLESLPGEEAFF. CDR3 DNA sequence: TGTGCCAGCAGCTTGGAATCGTTACCAGGTGAAGAAGCTTTCTTT.

A single count supports this clone. The chain joins TRBV9 to TRBJ1-3, with D uncertain. Germline CDR1 reads SGDLS; CDR2 reads YYNGEE. The CDR3 spans 14 residues. Trimming took off 1 base at V and 1 base at J, with 6 bases between the two ends. In nucleotides, the CDR3 is TGTGCCAGCAGCGTATCGGGATCTGGAAACACCATATATTTT. Translating it yields CASSVSGSGNTIYF.

This clone was counted a single time. The V and J genes are TRBV11-2 and TRBJ2-7; TRBD2 agrees at 11 bases. The CDR3 is 15 residues long. With 3 bases clipped from V and 1 base from J, the junction kept 2 bases outside the gene matches. Per germline, CDR1 SGHAT and CDR2 FQNNGV. The CDR3, as DNA: TGTGCCAGCAGCTTCGGGACTAGCGGTTCCTACGAGCAGTACTTC. It specifies CASSFGTSGSYEQYF.

The J gene is TRBJ2-1, the V gene TRBV5-4, with 7 bases that match TRBD1. Germline trimming cut 4 bases from V and 11 bases from J; bases unmatched to any gene: 6. The CDR3 contains 12 residues. The germline V gene has CDR1 SGHNT and CDR2 YYREEE (reference sequence). DNA of the CDR3: TGTGCCAGCAGCCCATCGACAGGGAAGCAGTTCTTC. Its protein is CASSPSTGKQFF. The full variable domain, with the rest looked up from reference TRBV5-4 and TRBJ2-1, is ETGVTQSPTHLIKTRGQQVTLRCSSQSGHNTVSWYQQALGQGPQFIFQYYREEENGRGNFPPRFSGLQFPNYSSELNVNALELDDSALYLCASSPSTGKQFFGPGTRLTVL.

The genes are TRBV5-1 and TRBJ2-7, with TRBD2 matching 13 bases. The CDR3 runs 16 residues. Germline V gene data show CDR1 as SGHRS and CDR2 as YFSETQ. V lost 3 bases to trimming and J lost 4 bases; unmatched junction nucleotides: 7. In nucleotides, the CDR3 is TGCGCCAGCAGCTGGACCGGGACTAGCGGGACGTACGAGCAGTACTTC. This sequence encodes CASSWTGTSGTYEQYF.